These 8 T cell receptor beta chains originate from one sample sequenced in a study of PD-1 blockade in classical Hodgkin lymphoma. Clones were sequenced by immunoSEQ multiplex PCR, and TCRdb holds only the in-frame ones, with some missing. The sample lists 9,000 to 13,000 clones, approximately 71% seen once, with more than 9% in the top ten. All patients experienced relapse after autologous stem cell transplantation, and brentuximab vedotin exposure was variable. The source was peripheral blood mononuclear cells (PBMCs), collected at baseline. These receptors came from a human donor with classical Hodgkin lymphoma.

The gene calls are TRBV7-6 and TRBJ2-3, with TRBD2 identical over 9 bases. CDR3 length: 16 amino acids. Germline values: CDR1 SGHVS, CDR2 FNYEAQ. Trimming removed 1 base from V and 4 bases from J; junction bases left unmatched: 6. This chain's CDR3 is CASSLGLAGTADTQYF. The CDR3 nucleotides read TGTGCCAGCAGCTTAGGCCTAGCGGGGACCGCAGATACGCAGTATTTT.

The rearrangement joins TRBV7-9 to TRBJ1-4; 8 bases map to TRBD1. Germline values: CDR1 SEHNR, CDR2 FQNEAQ (reference sequence). The junction had 3 bases not matched to a gene; V was cut back by 2 bases and J by 7 bases. The CDR3 length is 14 residues. The CDR3 DNA reads TGTGCCAGCAGCTTATACAGGGGGACTGAAAAACTGTTTTTT. Protein: CASSLYRGTEKLFF.

The count of this clone is one. This chain connects TRBV6-5 to TRBJ2-3; no reliable D call. V lost 2 bases to trimming and J lost 2 bases, with 5 bases between them. The CDR3 loop spans 13 amino acids. Germline V gives CDR1 MNHEY, CDR2 SVGAGI. The CDR3 reads CASSYPNTDTQYF. CDR3 bases: TGTGCCAGCAGTTACCCTAACACAGATACGCAGTATTTT.

This clone was picked up a small number of times. The V gene is TRBV4-2, the J gene TRBJ2-1; D possibly corresponds to TRBD2 (6 bases). The CDR3 spans 16 residues. Germline assignment: CDR1 LGHNA and CDR2 YNFKEQ. The V end was cut by 0 bases, the J end by 4 bases, with 13 bases between. The CDR3 protein is CASSQDGASAYNEQFF. The CDR3 DNA follows: TGTGCCAGCAGCCAAGATGGGGCTAGCGCTTACAATGAGCAGTTCTTC.

The chain joins TRBV7-8 to TRBJ2-7; TRBD1 might be the D (5 bases). This CDR3 is built from 14 residues. Trimming cost V 1 base and J 4 bases, with 11 bases left between them. The germline V gene encodes CDR1 SGHVS and CDR2 FQNEAQ. CDR3 bases: TGTGCCAGCAGCTTAGATCCAGGGCCGTACGAGCAGTACTTC. Translating it yields CASSLDPGPYEQYF.

This clone has more than one count but fewer than ten. The V and J genes are TRBV4-3 and TRBJ2-7, with a possible D match to TRBD1 (5 bases). The germline V gene has CDR1 LGHNA and CDR2 YSLEER. The V and J ends lost 3 bases and 8 bases respectively, with 17 bases between them. The CDR3 has 14 residues. The CDR3 coding sequence is TGCGCCAGCAGCCAGGACGACTGGAACAGGAAGCAGTACTTC. Amino acids: CASSQDDWNRKQYF.

This chain joins TRBV28 and TRBJ1-2; D gene ambiguous. Germline lookup yields CDR1 MDHEN and CDR2 SYDVKM. Trimming cost V 3 bases and J 2 bases, with 7 bases left between them. The length of the CDR3 is 13 residues. The CDR3 DNA is TGTGCCAGCAGTTTTGGAGGGAACTATGGCTACACCTTC. It encodes CASSFGGNYGYTF.

The chain recombines TRBV5-5 with TRBJ2-1, with TRBD1 identical over 10 bases. Unmatched junction bases numbered 2, after V lost 2 bases and J lost 6 bases. Germline lookup yields CDR1 SGHKS and CDR2 YYEKEE (reference sequence). This CDR3 region has 14 residues. Here the CDR3 reads CASSFWTGGNEQFF. CDR3 sequence (DNA): TGTGCCAGCAGCTTCTGGACAGGGGGCAATGAGCAGTTCTTC.